This paragraph covers one T cell receptor (beta chain) sequence. In germline, CDR1 is KGHDR, CDR2 SFDVKD. This CDR3 has 15 amino acids. After removal of 6 bases from V and 5 bases from J, the junction contained 6 bases not matched to a gene. This specimen belongs to a study of blood T cell repertoires in COVID-19. Study summary: There were acute and convalescent COVID-19 samples, and they came from the United States, Italy and Spain. In each case, the material was cDNA or gDNA derived from T cells, B-cell-depleted T cells, or PBMCs.

Per the original methods: Using reference gene primer amplification, nucleated cell counts were estimated. Only in-frame clones appear in the TCRdb table, and some are missing; sequencing was by immunoSEQ multiplex PCR. V, J and clone size are taken as reported in that table, and D and trimming were inferred from the DNA itself. Of 85,000 to 120,000 clones in the sample, about 85% were seen once. The sample comprised peripheral blood. The clonotype comes from a man in his fifties with active COVID-19. The chain couples TRBV24-1 to TRBJ2-1; 10 bases are shared with TRBD2. CDR3 in DNA: TGTGCCACCAGTCGAGCGGGGGGGCCGGACAATGAGCAGTTCTTC. Encoded protein: CATSRAGGPDNEQFF.